This TCR beta chain emerged from a study of early T cells in non-severe SARS-CoV-2 infection. One entry per CDR3 protein results from TCRdb running MiXCR on the 5' RACE reads. The table records 70,000 to 85,000 distinct CDR3 sequences, 9% to 13% of them present only once. The germline V gene encodes CDR1 MGHRA and CDR2 YSYEKL. This CDR3 has 17 residues. The ends lost 1 base at V and 3 bases at J; junction bases unmatched: 7. The sequencing input was whole blood. This TCR came from an adult who was a healthcare worker with PCR-confirmed SARS-CoV-2 infection or an uninfected control (not recorded which). The chain links TRBV4-1 to TRBJ2-5; 11 bases match TRBD2. The CDR3: CASSQGLAGTLKETQYF. In DNA form, the CDR3 reads TGCGCCAGCAGCCAAGGACTAGCGGGGACGTTAAAAGAGACCCAGTACTTC.